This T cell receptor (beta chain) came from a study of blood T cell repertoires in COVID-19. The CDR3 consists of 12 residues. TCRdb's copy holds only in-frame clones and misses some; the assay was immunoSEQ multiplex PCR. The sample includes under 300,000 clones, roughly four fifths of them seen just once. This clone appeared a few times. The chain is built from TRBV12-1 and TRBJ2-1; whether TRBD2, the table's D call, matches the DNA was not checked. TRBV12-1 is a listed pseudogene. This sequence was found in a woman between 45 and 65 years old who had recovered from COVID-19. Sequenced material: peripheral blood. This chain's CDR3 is CASSSRRDEQFF. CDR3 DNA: TGTGCCAGCAGCTCAAGAAGAGATGAGCAGTTCTTC.